A single sample gave rise to the 30 T cell receptor beta chains below, sequenced in a study of cytomegalovirus exposure and HLA in healthy donors. 13 Jbeta primers and 60 Vbeta primers were used for the PCR. Assay: immunoSEQ multiplex PCR; the TCRdb copy retains only in-frame clones and omits some. The data hold around 190,000 clones, with around 82% observed a single time. Material: PBMCs. The source is a man younger than 30 in good health and CMV-seronegative.

V usage is TRBV13 and J usage is TRBJ2-5; D is perhaps TRBD2 (6 bases). The CDR3 spans 15 residues. V shed 0 bases and J shed 6 bases, with 14 bases lying between them. CDR1 and CDR2 from the germline V gene are PRHDT and FYEKMQ (reference sequence). The CDR3 sequence: CASSLGHGSGKTQYF. CDR3 coding DNA: TGTGCCAGCAGCTTAGGCCACGGGAGTGGGAAGACCCAGTACTTC.

This clone was observed a few times. V gene TRBV5-4 combines with J gene TRBJ2-3; 8 positions agree with TRBD1. V dropped 4 bases and J dropped 2; count of bases not matched to a gene: 6. This CDR3 is 15 amino acids long. Germline loops: CDR1 SGHNT, CDR2 YYREEE (reference sequence). CDR3 in amino acids: CASSRPGQVTDTQYF. The CDR3 nucleotides are TGTGCCAGCAGCAGGCCGGGACAGGTCACAGATACGCAGTATTTT.

This chain links TRBV9 with TRBJ1-3; 7 bases align to TRBD1. This CDR3 contains 14 residues. V was clipped by 5 bases and J by 4 bases; unmatched bases: 6. Per germline, CDR1 SGDLS and CDR2 YYNGEE. The CDR3 here is CASSTDREGNTIYF. CDR3 in DNA: TGTGCCAGCAGTACCGACAGGGAAGGAAACACCATATATTTT.

This chain joins TRBV20-1 and TRBJ2-7, with D possibly TRBD2 on 6 matching bases. Germline V gives CDR1 DFQATT, CDR2 SNEGSKA (reference sequence). V was trimmed by 3 bases and J by 10 bases, leaving 10 bases between them. This CDR3 has 10 residues. The CDR3 sequence: CSARAGTQYF. In DNA form, the CDR3 reads TGCAGTGCTAGGGCCGGGACTCAGTACTTC.

V usage is TRBV11-3 and J usage is TRBJ2-1, with 8 nucleotides matching TRBD2. The CDR3 contains 14 residues. Germline V gene data show CDR1 as SGHNT and CDR2 as YENEEA. Trimming took 5 bases from V and 8 from J; bases not matched to a gene: 8. The CDR3 reads CASSQRESGHEQFF. In DNA form, the CDR3 reads TGTGCCAGCAGCCAGCGGGAGAGTGGGCATGAGCAGTTCTTC.

This chain uses TRBV4-3 with TRBJ2-3, with 7 positions matching TRBD2. There are 16 residues in the CDR3. V shed 0 bases and J 5 bases; nucleotides not matched to a gene: 8. Germline V gene data show CDR1 as LGHNA and CDR2 as YSLEER. DNA for the CDR3: TGCGCCAGCAGCCAAGAGTTCACTAGCGCCGGAGATACGCAGTATTTT. It yields the protein CASSQEFTSAGDTQYF.

In its sample, this clone was seen once. The chain employs TRBV9 and TRBJ2-1, with TRBD2 matching over 10 bases. This CDR3 contains 16 residues. After removal of 4 bases from V and 7 bases from J, the junction contained 11 bases not matched to a gene. From germline, CDR1 is SGDLS and CDR2 YYNGEE. CDR3 nucleotide sequence: TGTGCCAGCAGCAGCCGATTAGCGGGAGGATCGAATGAGCAGTTCTTC. Protein: CASSSRLAGGSNEQFF.

The rearrangement joins TRBV6-1 to TRBJ2-5, with 14 bases matching TRBD2. This CDR3 comprises 14 residues. Per the germline V gene, CDR1 is MNHNS and CDR2 is SASEGT. The V and J ends lost 6 bases and 5 bases, in that order; junction bases with no gene match: 2. The CDR3 DNA reads as TGTGCCAGCAGGACTAGCGGGGGGGCGGAGACCCAGTACTTC. Translating gives CASRTSGGAETQYF.

This chain links TRBV6-5 with TRBJ1-6, with D perhaps TRBD1 (6 bases). This CDR3 comprises 15 residues. V lost 6 bases, J lost 5 bases, and 14 bases lay in between. Germline values: CDR1 MNHEY, CDR2 SVGAGI. DNA of the CDR3: TGTGCCAGCAGCCATCAGGGGCGAAATAATTCACCCCTCCACTTT. Amino acid sequence: CASSHQGRNNSPLHF.

Points on this clone: The junction departs from germline at one end; a sequencing error may be responsible. The rearrangement joins TRBV28 to TRBJ1-1, with TRBD1 matching 7 bases. The CDR3 extends over 11 amino acids. Germline V lookup: CDR1 MDHEN, CDR2 SYDVKM. The CDR3 bases are TGTGCCAGCAGTTATGGTGGACAGACAGGGTTT. Its translation is CASSYGGQTGF.

The chain has TRBV7-2 and TRBJ2-2, with TRBD1 identical over 9 bases. The CDR3 sequence is 15 residues long. Trimming at V came to 4 bases and at J to 7 bases, leaving 7 bases not matched to a gene. Per the germline V gene, CDR1 is SGHTA and CDR2 is FQGNSA. The CDR3 DNA reads as TGTGCCAGCAGCTCCGGGACAGGGAAGGGCGGGGAGCTGTTTTTT. As protein: CASSSGTGKGGELFF.

This clone has more than one count but fewer than ten. The chain has TRBV5-4 and TRBJ2-4; possible D gene TRBD2, 7 bases. Germline values: CDR1 SGHNT, CDR2 YYREEE (reference sequence). The V and J ends lost 2 bases and 8 bases respectively, with 14 bases between them. CDR3 length: 14 amino acids. For the CDR3, the DNA is TGTGCCAGCAGCTTTGGGGGGGGCGAGTACATTCAGTACTTC. Translation: CASSFGGGEYIQYF.

The CDR3, as DNA: TGTGCCAGCAGCTTAGTGAGGGGTGGGAGGTCTGAAGCTTTCTTT. Amino acids: CASSLVRGGRSEAFF. The rearrangement links TRBV11-2 to TRBJ1-1, with a tentative D call TRBD1 (5 bases). V lost 1 base to trimming and J lost 6 bases, with 15 bases between them. Looked up from germline, CDR1 is SGHAT and CDR2 is FQNNGV. The CDR3 has 15 residues.

This chain connects TRBV7-3 to TRBJ2-1; D might be TRBD1 (6 bases). Germline V gene data show CDR1 as SGHTA and CDR2 as FQGTGA. The CDR3 loop spans 13 amino acids. V lost 8 bases and J 2 bases, leaving 10 bases between the germline ends. CDR3 DNA sequence: TGTGCCAGCGGAGAGGGGGCCTACAATGAGCAGTTCTTC. Its protein product is CASGEGAYNEQFF.

The CDR3: CASSESTGQGADTQYF. The CDR3 region has the DNA TGTGCCAGCAGTGAGAGTACGGGACAGGGAGCAGATACGCAGTATTTT. The J gene is TRBJ2-3, the V gene TRBV6-4, with TRBD1 matching over 9 bases. The germline V gene has CDR1 MRHNA and CDR2 SNTAGT. Unmatched junction bases numbered 8, after V lost 3 bases and J lost 4 bases. The CDR3 consists of 16 residues.

The genes are TRBV5-1 and TRBJ2-7, with 11 bases identical to TRBD1. V lost 6 bases to trimming and J lost 4 bases; unmatched junction nucleotides: 9. This CDR3 region has 15 residues. Looked up from germline, CDR1 is SGHRS and CDR2 is YFSETQ. As DNA, the CDR3 is TGCGCCAGCATGGGGACCGGGACAGGGGGATACGAGCAGTACTTC. Residues: CASMGTGTGGYEQYF.

CDR3 nucleotides: TGCGCCAGCAGCCCCGAAAGCGGGAGTGCCCACAATGAGCAGTTCTTC. Translating gives CASSPESGSAHNEQFF. The chain has TRBV4-1 and TRBJ2-1; 8 positions agree with TRBD2. From germline, CDR1 is MGHRA and CDR2 YSYEKL. Losses at the gene ends were 4 bases for V and 5 bases for J; bases not matched to a gene: 10. CDR3 length equals 16 residues.

This chain connects TRBV11-3 to TRBJ2-3; weak D call: TRBD1 (7 bases). The CDR3 has 14 amino acids. The germline V gene has CDR1 SGHNT and CDR2 YENEEA. Trimming shortened V by 3 bases and J by 6 bases, and 13 bases separated the two germline ends. The CDR3, as DNA: TGTGCCAGCAGCTTGACCAGGGGGGTCGATACGCAGTATTTT. Its translation: CASSLTRGVDTQYF.

This clone was picked up one time. This chain uses TRBV6-6 with TRBJ2-2, with D hard to call. In germline, CDR1 is MNHNY, CDR2 SVGAGI (reference sequence). V was pared by 6 bases and J by 7 bases, with 15 bases between. The CDR3 sequence is 14 residues long. DNA for the CDR3: TGTGCCAGCAGCCATAGCCTGCCCAGCGGGGAGCTGTTTTTT. Residues: CASSHSLPSGELFF.

The V gene is TRBV19, the J gene TRBJ1-5, with 9 bases matching TRBD1. This CDR3 has 15 residues. Germline V gives CDR1 LNHDA, CDR2 SQIVND (reference sequence). J gave up 7 bases and V 5 bases, and 9 bases lay outside the gene matches. CDR3 protein: CASSQQGANTQPQHF. The CDR3 nucleotides read TGTGCCAGTAGTCAACAGGGGGCCAACACCCAGCCCCAGCATTTT. Full variable domain (remainder filled in from reference TRBV19 and TRBJ1-5): DGGITQSPKYLFRKEGQNVTLSCEQNLNHDAMYWYRQDPGQGLRLIYYSQIVNDFQKGDIAEGYSVSREKKESFPLTVTSAQKNPTAFYLCASSQQGANTQPQHFGDGTRLSIL.

The chain couples TRBV6-6 to TRBJ2-5; a weak D match, TRBD1 (6 bases). TRBJ2-7 explains the end of the DNA better; the J call may be wrong. There are 11 residues in the CDR3. Germline V gene data show CDR1 as MNHNY and CDR2 as SVGAGI (reference sequence). This CDR3 reads CASRQGYEQYF. CDR3 sequence (DNA): TGTGCCAGCAGACAGGGTTACGAGCAGTACTTC.

The chain joins TRBV6-6 to TRBJ1-4; D may be TRBD1 (5 bases). CDR3 length: 15 residues. CDR1 and CDR2 from the germline V gene are MNHNY and SVGAGI (reference sequence). The ends were cut back, 9 bases at V and 6 bases at J, with 20 bases in the middle. CDR3: CASQPPGGRYEKLFF. The CDR3 DNA sequence: TGTGCCAGTCAACCCCCCGGGGGACGATATGAAAAACTGTTTTTT.

The chain couples TRBV6-5 to TRBJ2-3; TRBD2 aligns across 10 bases. There are 15 residues in the CDR3. With 2 bases clipped from V and 8 bases from J, the junction kept 7 bases outside the gene matches. Germline V gene lookup returns CDR1 MNHEY and CDR2 SVGAGI. For the CDR3, the DNA is TGTGCCAGCAGTTACAGCGGGAGGGCCCTGGGTACGCAGTATTTT. It codes for CASSYSGRALGTQYF.

This clone has a handful of counts. V usage is TRBV27 and J usage is TRBJ1-2; 9 bases are shared with TRBD1. The V segment lost 4 bases and the J segment 3 bases; nucleotides outside the gene matches: 6. This CDR3 is 15 amino acids long. CDR1 and CDR2 from the germline V gene are MNHEY and SMNVEV (reference sequence). The CDR3 DNA reads TGTGCCAGCAGTTGGTGGACAGGGGTGCACTATGGCTACACCTTC. Amino acid sequence: CASSWWTGVHYGYTF.

This clone was observed once. This chain links TRBV21-1 with TRBJ2-5; the table's D gene call, TRBD1, was not cross checked with the DNA. TRBV21-1 is annotated as a pseudogene. This CDR3 is 16 amino acids long. CDR3 amino acids: CASSLRQELYQETQYF. The CDR3 nucleotides read TGTGCCAGCAGCCTCCGACAGGAGCTGTACCAAGAGACCCAGTACTTC.

V gene TRBV5-1 combines with J gene TRBJ2-5, with D perhaps TRBD2 (5 bases). Trimming removed 0 bases from V and 4 bases from J, with 13 bases in between. This CDR3 spans 15 amino acids. CDR1 SGHRS and CDR2 YFSETQ come from the germline V gene. For the CDR3, the DNA is TGCGCCAGCAGCTTGGCCGGGCCCGGAGGAGAGACCCAGTACTTC. Amino acid sequence: CASSLAGPGGETQYF.

This clone was counted a few times. V usage is TRBV15 and J usage is TRBJ2-5, with D uncertain. Gene TRBJ2-7 matches the end of the DNA better, so the J call may be wrong. The germline V gene has CDR1 LNHNV and CDR2 YYDKDF (reference sequence). The CDR3 consists of 13 residues. The CDR3 region is CATSLESSYEQYF. The CDR3 coding sequence is TGTGCCACCAGCCTGGAGAGCTCCTACGAGCAGTACTTC.

The V and J genes are TRBV2 and TRBJ2-7; TRBD1 matches 7 bases. Per germline, CDR1 SNHLY and CDR2 FYNNEI. The CDR3 runs 14 residues. V shed 4 bases and J 3 bases; nucleotides not matched to a gene: 6. The CDR3 region is CASSVSGTDYEQYF. DNA for the CDR3: TGTGCCAGCAGTGTCTCCGGGACAGACTACGAGCAGTACTTC.

The chain carries TRBV27 and TRBJ2-7, with D perhaps TRBD1 (5 bases). CDR1 and CDR2 from the germline V gene are MNHEY and SMNVEV (reference sequence). V shed 4 bases and J shed 2 bases, with 15 bases lying between them. This CDR3 contains 15 residues. CDR3 sequence: CASSSRPGSPYEQYF. Written as DNA, the CDR3 is TGTGCCAGCAGTTCCCGCCCAGGGTCCCCCTACGAGCAGTACTTC.

This chain joins TRBV5-1 and TRBJ2-2; TRBD2 matches at 12 bases. There are 16 residues in the CDR3. V shed 5 bases, J shed 4 bases, and the junction held 6 bases outside the gene matches. Germline V lookup: CDR1 SGHRS, CDR2 YFSETQ. The CDR3, as DNA: TGCGCCAGCAGAGCTAGCGGGAGGGCAAGCACCGGGGAGCTGTTTTTT. It translates to CASRASGRASTGELFF.